Listed here are 32 T cell receptor beta chains from one sample, sequenced in a study of OX40 agonist ivuxolimab in advanced cancers. Generated by immunoSEQ multiplex PCR, the TCRdb table keeps only in-frame clones and is missing some. The top ten clones hold 12% of a sample with 9,500 to 15,000 clones, roughly 72% of them seen once. This material consisted of CD4+ or CD8+ T cells sorted from blood, taken in a trial of the OX40 agonist ivuxolimab. Receptors originate from an adult with an advanced solid tumor such as melanoma, head and neck, liver or kidney cancer.

V gene TRBV14 combines with J gene TRBJ2-7; 7 bases are a match to TRBD1. The length of the CDR3 is 14 residues. Germline V lookup: CDR1 SGHDN, CDR2 FVKESK. V shed 6 bases and J 1 base; nucleotides not matched to a gene: 6. CDR3 DNA: TGTGCCAGCAGTCTGACAGGGTGGTCCTACGAGCAGTACTTC. Translation gives CASSLTGWSYEQYF.

The genes are TRBV7-9 and TRBJ2-7; 7 nucleotides line up with TRBD1. CDR1 and CDR2 (germline): SEHNR, FQNEAQ (reference sequence). The CDR3 has 14 amino acids. The J segment lost 4 bases and the V segment lost 5 bases, leaving 8 bases of the junction unmatched. The CDR3 DNA is TGTGCCAGCAGCCATACAGGGGCACTGTACGAGCAGTACTTC. Its protein product is CASSHTGALYEQYF.

This chain links TRBV4-1 with TRBJ1-4, with a weak D call TRBD1 (5 bases). Trimming removed 0 bases at V and 8 bases at J, with 13 bases between. The CDR3 is 15 residues long. Per the germline V gene, CDR1 is MGHRA and CDR2 is YSYEKL. The CDR3 nucleotides are TGCGCCAGCAGCCAAGAAGGCAGGGTCGGGGAAAAACTGTTTTTT. Amino acid sequence: CASSQEGRVGEKLFF.

The gene calls are TRBV6-5 and TRBJ2-3; 8 bases are shared with TRBD2. V lost 1 base to trimming and J lost 3 bases; unmatched junction nucleotides: 6. The CDR3 consists of 16 residues. The germline V gene encodes CDR1 MNHEY and CDR2 SVGAGI. The CDR3 reads CASSYWSGGRTDTQYF. The CDR3 DNA is TGTGCCAGCAGTTACTGGTCGGGAGGGCGGACAGATACGCAGTATTTT.

The chain recombines TRBV4-2 with TRBJ2-2; D is unclear. V was shortened by 1 base and J by 5 bases, with 8 bases between the two germline ends. CDR1 and CDR2 from the germline V gene are LGHNA and YNFKEQ. The CDR3 length is 14 residues. CDR3 loop: CASSQVLATGELFF. CDR3 DNA sequence: TGTGCCAGCAGCCAAGTGTTAGCTACCGGGGAGCTGTTTTTT.

The J gene is TRBJ1-4, the V gene TRBV4-3, with D hard to call. V lost 1 base and J 6 bases, leaving 15 bases between the germline ends. The length of the CDR3 is 16 residues. Per the germline V gene, CDR1 is LGHNA and CDR2 is YSLEER. The CDR3: CASSQVSGVGYEKLFF. CDR3 coding DNA: TGCGCCAGCAGCCAAGTTTCCGGCGTCGGATATGAAAAACTGTTTTTT.

This clone was seen a handful of times. The chain joins TRBV15 to TRBJ2-2, with 7 bases identical to TRBD2. V was clipped by 0 bases and J by 7 bases; unmatched bases: 5. The CDR3 runs to 15 residues. Germline V lookup: CDR1 LNHNV, CDR2 YYDKDF (reference sequence). CDR3 sequence reads: CATSRDRGVVGELFF. The CDR3 nucleotides are TGTGCCACCAGCAGAGATCGGGGGGTAGTCGGGGAGCTGTTTTTT.

In its sample, this clone was seen once. This chain uses TRBV5-1 with TRBJ2-1; 9 nucleotides line up with TRBD2. V was clipped by 10 bases and J by 5 bases; unmatched bases: 7. This CDR3 region has 13 residues. Germline V lookup: CDR1 SGHRS, CDR2 YFSETQ. CDR3 loop: CAGRASGDNEQFF. The CDR3 DNA reads TGCGCCGGGCGGGCTAGCGGGGACAATGAGCAGTTCTTC.

This chain uses TRBV9 with TRBJ2-5, with 9 bases lining up with TRBD1. Trimming took 7 bases from V and 2 from J; bases not matched to a gene: 3. The germline gives CDR1 SGDLS, CDR2 YYNGEE. The CDR3 is made up of 13 amino acids. CDR3 bases: TGTGCCAGCGGGACAGGGTTACAAGAGACCCAGTACTTC. Its translation is CASGTGLQETQYF. Full variable domain (rest looked up from reference TRBV9 and TRBJ2-5): DSGVTQTPKHLITATGQRVTLRCSPRSGDLSVYWYQQSLDQGLQFLIQYYNGEERAKGNILERFSAQQFPDLHSELNLSSLELGDSALYFCASGTGLQETQYFGPGTRLLVL.

The rearrangement links TRBV4-1 to TRBJ2-7; 9 bases line up with TRBD2. The junction had 9 bases not matched to a gene; V was cut back by 4 bases and J by 5 bases. Germline loops: CDR1 MGHRA, CDR2 YSYEKL. There are 15 residues in the CDR3. The chain's CDR3 is CASSRLAGPGDEQYF. The CDR3 coding sequence is TGCGCCAGCAGCCGGCTAGCGGGACCCGGGGACGAGCAGTACTTC.

As to this clone: A single base separates this from a much larger clone, so it may be a read error. Within the sample, other DNA sequences also encode this same CDR3. The V and J genes are TRBV4-1 and TRBJ2-7; 8 bases are a match to TRBD1. The CDR3 has 14 residues. Germline loops: CDR1 MGHRA, CDR2 YSYEKL. In DNA form, the CDR3 reads TGCGCTAGCAGCCAAGGACAGGGCAGCTACGAGCAGTACTTC. It specifies CASSQGQGSYEQYF.

The chain uses TRBV7-2 and TRBJ2-1, with 8 bases that match TRBD2. V shed 7 bases and J 4 bases; nucleotides not matched to a gene: 9. Germline V gives CDR1 SGHTA, CDR2 FQGNSA. The CDR3 consists of 15 residues. As DNA, the CDR3 is TGTGCCAGCAACCCGGTAGCGGGAATATACAATGAGCAGTTCTTC. Translated: CASNPVAGIYNEQFF.

This chain connects TRBV5-4 to TRBJ2-1; 11 bases are shared with TRBD2. Trimming took 1 base from V and 4 from J; bases not matched to a gene: 7. The germline gives CDR1 SGHNT, CDR2 YYREEE (reference sequence). There are 17 residues in the CDR3. Here the CDR3 reads CASSLRTRTSGYNEQFF. CDR3 DNA sequence: TGTGCCAGCAGCTTGCGAACCCGGACTAGCGGGTACAATGAGCAGTTCTTC.

The V call is TRBV28, the J call TRBJ2-7; TRBD1 matches at 8 bases. The CDR3 sequence is 15 residues long. V gave up 3 bases and J gave up 4 bases; unmatched junction bases: 8. From germline, CDR1 is MDHEN and CDR2 SYDVKM. This CDR3 is CASSFPGQAFYEQYF. CDR3 DNA: TGTGCCAGCAGTTTCCCGGGACAGGCCTTTTACGAGCAGTACTTC.

The genes are TRBV7-2 and TRBJ1-2; 8 bases match TRBD1. This CDR3 region has 14 residues. After removal of 3 bases from V and 7 bases from J, the junction contained 7 bases not matched to a gene. CDR1 and CDR2 (germline): SGHTA, FQGNSA. CDR3 DNA sequence: TGTGCCAGCAGCTTCGGACAGGGTGGGTTTGGCTACACCTTC. Protein sequence: CASSFGQGGFGYTF.

The rearrangement uses TRBV5-1 and TRBJ2-7; D is undetermined. V gave up 0 bases and J gave up 3 bases, with 7 bases separating them. This CDR3 is built from 13 residues. In germline, CDR1 is SGHRS, CDR2 YFSETQ. CDR3 coding DNA: TGCGCCAGCAGCTTGGACGGAAGCTACGAGCAGTACTTC. The encoded protein is CASSLDGSYEQYF.

The chain joins TRBV29-1 to TRBJ2-3; tentatively, D is TRBD1 or TRBD2 (5 bases each). This CDR3 comprises 11 residues. Deletions cut 4 bases from V and 4 bases from J, with 6 bases between. Germline values: CDR1 SQVTM, CDR2 ANQGSEA. The CDR3 sequence is CSVGGADTQYF. In DNA form, the CDR3 reads TGCAGCGTTGGAGGGGCAGATACGCAGTATTTT.

The chain employs TRBV7-6 and TRBJ1-4; D is perhaps TRBD1 (5 bases). This CDR3 is built from 16 residues. Germline assignment: CDR1 SGHVS and CDR2 FNYEAQ. V shed 2 bases and J shed 1 base, with 11 bases lying between them. The CDR3 sequence is CASSLWGSGTNEKLFF. DNA of the CDR3: TGTGCCAGCAGCTTATGGGGGTCCGGAACTAATGAAAAACTGTTTTTT.

J is TRBJ2-3 and V is TRBV6-4, with D unresolved. This CDR3 spans 15 amino acids. Germline V gene sequence: CDR1 MRHNA, CDR2 SNTAGT. V was pared by 4 bases and J by 0 bases, with 11 bases between. The CDR3 nucleotides read TGTGCCAGCAGTGTATCGGCCGGTAGCACAGATACGCAGTATTTT. It codes for CASSVSAGSTDTQYF.

This clone has more than one count but fewer than ten. V is TRBV7-3 and J is TRBJ1-3; a weak D match, TRBD1 (6 bases). The CDR3 covers 18 residues. Deletions cut 3 bases from V and 1 base from J, with 19 bases between. From germline, CDR1 is SGHTA and CDR2 FQGTGA. CDR3 region: CASSFTMGALPSGNTIYF. The CDR3 DNA is TGTGCCAGCAGCTTCACGATGGGGGCCCTCCCGTCTGGAAACACCATATATTTT. The complete variable domain, with remaining parts taken from reference TRBV7-3 and TRBJ1-3, reads GAGVSQTPSNKVTEKGKYVELRCDPISGHTALYWYRQSLGQGPEFLIYFQGTGAADDSGLPNDRFFAVRPEGSVSTLKIQRTERGDSAVYLCASSFTMGALPSGNTIYFGEGSWLTVV.

This clone was picked up a small number of times. The CDR3 DNA reads TGTGCCAGCAGCTTCTTCAGGGGGCACACCGGGGAGCTGTTTTTT. Translating gives CASSFFRGHTGELFF. The V and J genes are TRBV5-5 and TRBJ2-2, with 8 bases aligning to TRBD1. The CDR3 runs 15 residues. Germline-derived CDR1 and CDR2 are SGHKS and YYEKEE (reference sequence). With 2 bases clipped from V and 3 bases from J, the junction kept 3 bases outside the gene matches.

This sequence joins TRBV4-2 and TRBJ2-7; tentatively, D is TRBD2 (6 bases). The CDR3 is 16 residues long. The germline V gene encodes CDR1 LGHNA and CDR2 YNFKEQ. V was shortened by 0 bases and J by 0 bases, with 12 bases between the two germline ends. The DNA of the CDR3 is TGTGCCAGCAGCCAAGAGTTAGGCGGGGACTCCTACGAGCAGTACTTC. It specifies CASSQELGGDSYEQYF.

The V and J genes are TRBV6-5 and TRBJ2-5, with unresolved D. Trimming took 0 bases from V and 5 from J, leaving 10 bases between them. There are 14 residues in the CDR3. Germline V gene sequence: CDR1 MNHEY, CDR2 SVGAGI. As DNA, the CDR3 is TGTGCCAGCAGTTACTCGGGGATCATGGAGACCCAGTACTTC. Its protein is CASSYSGIMETQYF.

This clone was picked up a small number of times. This sequence joins TRBV14 and TRBJ1-1; no clear D gene. Germline CDR1 is SGHDN and CDR2 is FVKESK. This CDR3 is 12 amino acids long. Trimming took 2 bases from V and 0 from J, leaving 1 base between them. The CDR3 DNA is TGTGCCAGCAGCCAAATGAACACTGAAGCTTTCTTT. This encodes CASSQMNTEAFF.

The chain uses TRBV27 and TRBJ2-7; D perhaps matches TRBD2 (6 bases). This CDR3 has 14 amino acids. With 6 bases removed from V and 5 bases from J, the gap between germline ends came to 17 bases. Germline V CDR1 and CDR2: MNHEY, SMNVEV (reference sequence). CDR3 in amino acids: CASSLTKGGHEQYF. The CDR3, as DNA: TGTGCCAGCAGCTTAACTAAGGGAGGCCACGAGCAGTACTTC.

The chain recombines TRBV7-9 with TRBJ2-7; D gene unclear. The V end was cut by 4 bases, the J end by 2 bases, with 12 bases between. This CDR3 has 14 amino acids. CDR1 and CDR2 from the germline V gene are SEHNR and FQNEAQ (reference sequence). CDR3 residues: CASSSPTNPYEQYF. The CDR3 coding sequence is TGTGCCAGCAGCTCGCCGACAAATCCCTACGAGCAGTACTTC.

The chain is built from TRBV6-6 and TRBJ1-1, with D perhaps matching TRBD1 (5 bases). CDR1 MNHNY and CDR2 SVGAGI come from the germline V gene (reference sequence). The CDR3 runs 10 residues. Trimming took 2 bases from V and 10 from J, leaving 5 bases between them. The CDR3 nucleotides read TGTGCCAGCAGTTACGGGGGAGCTTTCTTT. Translated, it gives CASSYGGAFF.

V usage is TRBV18 and J usage is TRBJ2-1; 10 nucleotides line up with TRBD2. Germline values: CDR1 KGHSH, CDR2 LQKENI. J was trimmed by 9 bases and V by 0 bases; bases with no gene match: 14. The CDR3 loop spans 18 amino acids. The CDR3 sequence is CASSPPPPSGGLGVEQFF. CDR3 nucleotides: TGTGCCAGCTCACCACCGCCCCCTAGCGGGGGCCTTGGTGTTGAGCAGTTCTTC.

By share, this clone counts as large. The rearrangement uses TRBV10-3 and TRBJ2-2, with 10 bases aligning to TRBD2. This CDR3 spans 16 amino acids. Losses at the gene ends were 8 bases for V and 2 bases for J; bases not matched to a gene: 8. Germline CDR1 is ENHRY and CDR2 is SYGVKD. The CDR3 DNA reads as TGTGCCATCCAACCTACTAGCGGGGCAAACACCGGGGAGCTGTTTTTT. Its translation: CAIQPTSGANTGELFF.

The count of this clone is one. The chain recombines TRBV11-2 with TRBJ2-7, with D perhaps given as TRBD1 or TRBD2 (5 bases each). In germline, CDR1 is SGHAT, CDR2 FQNNGV. Deletions cut 4 bases from V and 0 bases from J, with 13 bases between. This CDR3 comprises 15 residues. The CDR3: CASSSSSGASYEQYF. The CDR3 DNA is TGTGCCAGCAGCTCATCGTCCGGGGCCTCCTACGAGCAGTACTTC.

The chain links TRBV9 to TRBJ2-7, with D possibly being TRBD1 or TRBD2 (6 bases each). Germline CDR1 is SGDLS and CDR2 is YYNGEE. Trimming shortened V by 4 bases and J by 1 base, and 12 bases separated the two germline ends. This CDR3 contains 14 residues. CDR3 protein: CASSPWGASYEQYF. Here the CDR3 DNA reads TGTGCCAGCAGCCCCTGGGGGGCTTCCTACGAGCAGTACTTC.

The V and J genes are TRBV5-6 and TRBJ1-6; D uncertain. Germline CDR1 and CDR2: SGHDT and YYEEEE. V shed 2 bases and J shed 4 bases, with 13 bases lying between them. The CDR3 is 16 amino acids. Here the CDR3 reads CASSLILEEYNSPLHF. CDR3 nucleotide sequence: TGTGCCAGCAGCTTAATTCTGGAAGAATATAATTCACCCCTCCACTTT.